The 17 T cell receptor beta chains in this list originate from one sample, sequenced in a study of cytomegalovirus exposure and HLA in healthy donors. Sequenced by immunoSEQ multiplex PCR; TCRdb stores in-frame clones only, minus some. There are about 360,000 clones in the sample; more than 80% occur only once, and under 0.95% lies in the top ten. The sample comprised PBMCs. The receptors were sampled from a woman aged 18-29 years in good health and CMV-seronegative.

This clone was seen a single time. This rearrangement joins TRBV19 to TRBJ1-5, with D possibly matching TRBD1 (6 bases). CDR1 and CDR2 (germline): LNHDA, SQIVND (reference sequence). The V end was cut by 5 bases, the J end by 8 bases, with 22 bases between. The CDR3 is 16 amino acids. Here the CDR3 DNA reads TGTGCCAGTAGTCCGACCCTCGGACAGTGGCAGGAGCCCCAGCATTTT. It encodes CASSPTLGQWQEPQHF.

This chain's CDR3 is CASSLEQGAYNEQFF. The CDR3 coding sequence is TGTGCCAGCAGCTTAGAGCAGGGGGCCTACAATGAGCAGTTCTTC. The J gene is TRBJ2-1, the V gene TRBV7-7, with 7 bases that match TRBD1. CDR3 length equals 15 residues. Trimming took 1 base from V and 2 from J; bases not matched to a gene: 2. Per the germline V gene, CDR1 is SSHAT and CDR2 is FNYEAQ (reference sequence).

V gene TRBV4-2 combines with J gene TRBJ2-7, with 9 bases matching TRBD1. Trimming at V came to 3 bases and at J to 9 bases, leaving 18 bases not matched to a gene. This CDR3 is built from 17 residues. Germline V lookup: CDR1 LGHNA, CDR2 YNFKEQ. The CDR3 spells CASSHSQSGTGLSGQYF. CDR3 DNA sequence: TGTGCCAGCAGCCATAGCCAATCCGGGACAGGGTTGTCCGGGCAGTACTTC.

This clone was counted once. The V call is TRBV30, the J call TRBJ2-5; D not resolved. Per germline, CDR1 GTSNPN and CDR2 SVGIG (reference sequence). Trimming shortened V by 0 bases and J by 2 bases, and 7 bases separated the two germline ends. The CDR3 sequence is 13 residues long. CDR3 loop: CAWSVRLQETQYF. The CDR3 nucleotides read TGTGCCTGGAGTGTTCGTCTACAAGAGACCCAGTACTTC.

In its sample, this clone was seen once. The chain combines TRBV30 with TRBJ2-5; 10 nucleotides line up with TRBD2. V shed 4 bases and J 5 bases; nucleotides not matched to a gene: 4. Germline values: CDR1 GTSNPN, CDR2 SVGIG (reference sequence). This CDR3 comprises 13 residues. CDR3 loop: CAWILSGRETQYF. As DNA, the CDR3 is TGTGCCTGGATACTTAGCGGGAGGGAGACCCAGTACTTC.

The chain employs TRBV30 and TRBJ1-2; tentatively, D is TRBD1 (6 bases). The V end lost 3 bases, the J end lost 4 bases, and 12 bases lay between the germline ends. This CDR3 has 13 amino acids. The germline V gene has CDR1 GTSNPN and CDR2 SVGIG (reference sequence). The CDR3 is CAWRTGKSYGYTF. In DNA, the CDR3 is TGTGCCTGGAGGACAGGCAAATCCTATGGCTACACCTTC. The full variable domain, completed using reference TRBV30 and TRBJ1-2, is SQTIHQWPATLVQPVGSPLSLECTVEGTSNPNLYWYRQAAGRGLQLLFYSVGIGQISSEVPQNLSASRPQDRQFILSSKKLLLSDSGFYLCAWRTGKSYGYTFGSGTRLTVV.

The chain recombines TRBV2 with TRBJ1-5, with 7 positions matching TRBD1. V dropped 5 bases and J dropped 0; count of bases not matched to a gene: 13. The CDR3 has 18 amino acids. Germline V gene lookup returns CDR1 SNHLY and CDR2 FYNNEI. CDR3 nucleotide sequence: TGTGCCAGCAGTAATCCATTGACAGGGCGAAATAGCAATCAGCCCCAGCATTTT. This codes for CASSNPLTGRNSNQPQHF.

J is TRBJ1-5 and V is TRBV13, with D possibly being TRBD1 (5 bases). CDR3 length: 15 amino acids. Germline V gene data show CDR1 as PRHDT and CDR2 as FYEKMQ (reference sequence). The V gene lost 5 bases and the J gene lost 4 bases, with 15 bases spanning the gap. CDR3 DNA sequence: TGTGCCAGCAGCGGGGCCCGGGCCTATAATCAGCCCCAGCATTTT. It specifies CASSGARAYNQPQHF.

The rearrangement uses TRBV30 and TRBJ2-7; tentatively, D is TRBD1 (5 bases). The V end lost 4 bases, the J end lost 0 bases, and 10 bases lay between the germline ends. Germline CDR1 reads GTSNPN; CDR2 reads SVGIG (reference sequence). The CDR3 loop spans 13 amino acids. The CDR3 sequence: CAWNEGVSYEQYF. The DNA for the CDR3 is TGTGCCTGGAATGAAGGGGTCTCCTACGAGCAGTACTTC.

The genes are TRBV2 and TRBJ2-1; 8 bases match TRBD2. This CDR3 has 14 residues. The germline gives CDR1 SNHLY, CDR2 FYNNEI. With V trimmed by 6 bases and J by 6 bases, 7 bases remained unmatched. For the CDR3, the DNA is TGTGCCAGCAGGGGACTAGATTTATTCAATGAGCAGTTCTTC. Its protein product is CASRGLDLFNEQFF.

In DNA form, the CDR3 reads TGTGCCAGCAACCGGCCTGACAGGGGCAGACAGCCCCAGCATTTT. Protein: CASNRPDRGRQPQHF. The chain carries TRBV28 and TRBJ1-5; 8 positions match TRBD1. V shed 7 bases and J 7 bases; nucleotides not matched to a gene: 12. This CDR3 has 15 residues. Germline V CDR1 and CDR2: MDHEN, SYDVKM.

The chain carries TRBV7-6 and TRBJ2-5, with 8 bases that match TRBD1. The junction had 9 bases not matched to a gene; V was cut back by 2 bases and J by 4 bases. CDR1 is SGHVS, CDR2 FNYEAQ, per germline. This CDR3 is 16 amino acids long. In DNA, the CDR3 is TGTGCCAGCAGCTTACAGCTGGGACAGGCTGGAGAGACCCAGTACTTC. It specifies CASSLQLGQAGETQYF.

This clone appeared a single time. The chain's CDR3 is CASRSPGDRTEAFF. DNA of the CDR3: TGTGCCAGCAGATCCCCGGGGGACCGGACTGAAGCTTTCTTT. This sequence joins TRBV28 and TRBJ1-1; tentative D call: TRBD1 (5 bases). Trimming stripped 6 bases from V and 5 bases from J, with 16 bases between. From germline, CDR1 is MDHEN and CDR2 SYDVKM. The CDR3 covers 14 residues.

This chain connects TRBV5-5 to TRBJ2-1; maybe TRBD2 (5 bases). Trimming shortened V by 0 bases and J by 7 bases, and 17 bases separated the two germline ends. The CDR3 covers 16 residues. From germline, CDR1 is SGHKS and CDR2 YYEKEE (reference sequence). The CDR3 loop is CASSLVARGSGNEQFF. CDR3 DNA: TGTGCCAGCAGCTTGGTGGCGCGCGGTTCGGGAAATGAGCAGTTCTTC.

This clone was seen once. This chain connects TRBV28 to TRBJ2-7, with D possibly matching TRBD2 (5 bases). Trimming took 2 bases from V and 3 from J, leaving 11 bases between them. Looked up from germline, CDR1 is MDHEN and CDR2 is SYDVKM. The CDR3 totals 14 residues. CDR3 coding DNA: TGTGCCAGCAGTTTAGGTCTAGCCGACTACGAGCAGTACTTC. As protein: CASSLGLADYEQYF.

V gene TRBV15 combines with J gene TRBJ2-7; 10 bases are shared with TRBD1. The J segment lost 0 bases and the V segment lost 9 bases, leaving 8 bases of the junction unmatched. The CDR3 spans 15 residues. Germline lookup yields CDR1 LNHNV and CDR2 YYDKDF (reference sequence). CDR3 sequence reads: CATSGTGAYSYEQYF. The DNA for the CDR3 is TGTGCCACATCTGGGACAGGGGCCTACTCCTACGAGCAGTACTTC.

This rearrangement joins TRBV6-5 to TRBJ2-6; 10 bases fit TRBD1. The CDR3 extends over 13 amino acids. Trimming at V came to 3 bases and at J to 14 bases, leaving 4 bases not matched to a gene. Germline CDR1 is MNHEY and CDR2 is SVGAGI. This CDR3 reads CASSYGTGDILTF. In DNA form, the CDR3 reads TGTGCCAGCAGTTATGGGACAGGGGACATCCTGACTTTC.